Each of the 7 T cell receptor beta chains below was sequenced from the same sample in a study of blood T cell repertoires in COVID-19. Clones were sequenced by immunoSEQ multiplex PCR, and TCRdb holds only the in-frame ones, with some missing. The repertoire holds about 110,000 clones, with 75% to 90% as singletons. What was sequenced was peripheral blood. Receptors were obtained from an older woman with acute or convalescent COVID-19.

This clone came up a few times. At one of its ends the junction is not consistent with the germline gene, which may arise from a read error. The rearrangement joins TRBV12-3 or TRBV12-4 to TRBJ1-5, with D unclear. The CDR3 covers 9 residues. The chain's CDR3 is CASSPPLSF. The CDR3 DNA sequence: TGTGCCAGCAGTCCCCCCCTCTCTTTT.

This chain uses TRBV3-1 (or the pseudogene TRBV3-2) with TRBJ1-1; TRBD1 agrees at 8 bases. J lost 5 bases, V lost 6 bases, and 5 bases had no gene match. Germline loops: CDR1 LGHDT, CDR2 YNNKEL (reference sequence). This CDR3 comprises 13 residues. The CDR3 is CASSPGGWTEAFF. CDR3 sequence (DNA): TGTGCCAGCAGTCCAGGGGGCTGGACTGAAGCTTTCTTT.

In this sample, this clone turned up once. The genes are TRBV7-3 and TRBJ1-2; D remains ambiguous. Trimming took 2 bases from V and 2 from J, leaving 9 bases between them. The CDR3 is 14 amino acids. Per germline, CDR1 SGHTA and CDR2 FQGTGA. Here the CDR3 DNA reads TGTGCCAGCAGCTTAGGAGGCTCCAACTATGGCTACACCTTC. It specifies CASSLGGSNYGYTF.

The chain links TRBV19 to TRBJ1-1; no clear D. Germline CDR1 reads LNHDA; CDR2 reads SQIVND (reference sequence). Trimming took 5 bases from V and 4 from J, leaving 11 bases between them. CDR3 length: 13 amino acids. CDR3 amino acids: CASSPRTRTEAFF. In DNA form, the CDR3 reads TGTGCCAGTAGTCCTCGGACTCGCACTGAAGCTTTCTTT.

The chain couples TRBV28 to TRBJ1-4; 8 nucleotides agree with TRBD1. The CDR3 has 16 amino acids. CDR1 is MDHEN and CDR2 is SYDVKM in the germline V gene. Trimming removed 6 bases from V and 3 bases from J; junction bases left unmatched: 9. The CDR3 here is CASRNQGARANEKLFF. In nucleotides, the CDR3 is TGTGCCAGCAGAAATCAGGGGGCGAGGGCTAATGAAAAACTGTTTTTT.

The chain has TRBV5-4 and TRBJ2-3; 10 bases map to TRBD1. From germline, CDR1 is SGHNT and CDR2 YYREEE (reference sequence). Germline trimming cut 0 bases from V and 3 bases from J; bases unmatched to any gene: 1. The length of the CDR3 is 15 residues. This chain's CDR3 is CASSLGDRGTDTQYF. DNA of the CDR3: TGTGCCAGCAGCTTGGGGGACAGGGGAACAGATACGCAGTATTTT.

This clone was counted a few times. The V call is TRBV6-2 or TRBV6-3, the J call TRBJ2-7; 8 bases line up with TRBD2. The CDR3 length is 15 residues. Germline trimming cut 2 bases from V and 5 bases from J; bases unmatched to any gene: 8. Germline CDR1 and CDR2: MNHEY and SVGEGT. The CDR3, as DNA: TGTGCCAGCAGTTACGACGCCGGGGGGGCCCACGAGCAGTACTTC. This encodes CASSYDAGGAHEQYF.